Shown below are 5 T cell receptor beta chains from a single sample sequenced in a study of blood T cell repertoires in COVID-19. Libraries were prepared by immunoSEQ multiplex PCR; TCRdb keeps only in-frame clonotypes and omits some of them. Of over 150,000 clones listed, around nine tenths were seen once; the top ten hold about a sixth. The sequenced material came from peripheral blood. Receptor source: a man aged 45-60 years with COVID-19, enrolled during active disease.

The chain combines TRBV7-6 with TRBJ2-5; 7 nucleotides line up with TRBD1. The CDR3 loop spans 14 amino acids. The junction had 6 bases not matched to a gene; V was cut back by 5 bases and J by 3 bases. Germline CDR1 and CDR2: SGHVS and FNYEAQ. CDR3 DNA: TGTGCCAGCAGCCTATGGGACAGCAAAGAGACCCAGTACTTC. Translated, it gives CASSLWDSKETQYF.

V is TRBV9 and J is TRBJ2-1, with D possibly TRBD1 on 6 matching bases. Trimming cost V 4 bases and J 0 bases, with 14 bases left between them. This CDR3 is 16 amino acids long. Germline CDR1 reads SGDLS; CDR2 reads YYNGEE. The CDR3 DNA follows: TGTGCCAGCAGCCAAGGACCGACAGGCTCCTACAATGAGCAGTTCTTC. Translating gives CASSQGPTGSYNEQFF.

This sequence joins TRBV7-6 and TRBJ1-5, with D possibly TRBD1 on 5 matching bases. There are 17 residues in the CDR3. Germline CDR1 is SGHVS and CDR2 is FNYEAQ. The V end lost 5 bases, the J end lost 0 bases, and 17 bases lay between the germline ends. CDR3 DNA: TGTGCCAGCAGCCCCGACGGCAGGGTTTTTAGCAATCAGCCCCAGCATTTT. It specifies CASSPDGRVFSNQPQHF.

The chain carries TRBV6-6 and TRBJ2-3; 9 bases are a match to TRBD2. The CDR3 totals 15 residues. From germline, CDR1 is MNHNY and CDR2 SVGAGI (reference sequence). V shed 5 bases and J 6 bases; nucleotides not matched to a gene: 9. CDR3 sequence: CASSTAAGGADTQYF. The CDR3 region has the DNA TGTGCCAGCAGTACGGCGGCGGGAGGGGCGGATACGCAGTATTTT.

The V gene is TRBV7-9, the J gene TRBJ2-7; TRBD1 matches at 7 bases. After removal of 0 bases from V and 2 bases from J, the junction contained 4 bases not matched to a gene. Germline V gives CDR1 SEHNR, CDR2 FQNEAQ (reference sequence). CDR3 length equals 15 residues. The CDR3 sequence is CASSLAGDRPYEQYF. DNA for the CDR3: TGTGCCAGCAGCTTAGCGGGGGACAGACCCTACGAGCAGTACTTC.